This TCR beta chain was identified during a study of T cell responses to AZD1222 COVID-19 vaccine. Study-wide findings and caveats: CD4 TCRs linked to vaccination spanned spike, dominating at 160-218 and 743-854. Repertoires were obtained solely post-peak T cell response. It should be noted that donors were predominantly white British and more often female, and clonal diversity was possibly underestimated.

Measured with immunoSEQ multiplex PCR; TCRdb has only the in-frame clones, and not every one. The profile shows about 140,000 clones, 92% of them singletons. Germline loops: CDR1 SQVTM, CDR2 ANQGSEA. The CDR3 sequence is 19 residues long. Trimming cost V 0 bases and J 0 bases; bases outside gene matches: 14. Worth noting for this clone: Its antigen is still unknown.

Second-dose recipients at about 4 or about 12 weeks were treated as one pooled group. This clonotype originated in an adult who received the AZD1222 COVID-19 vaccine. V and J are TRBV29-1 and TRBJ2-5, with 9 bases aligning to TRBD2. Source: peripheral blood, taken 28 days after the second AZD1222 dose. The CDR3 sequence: CSVEDERLQLAGYQETQYF. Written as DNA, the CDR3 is TGCAGCGTTGAAGATGAAAGGCTCCAGCTAGCGGGGTACCAAGAGACCCAGTACTTC.